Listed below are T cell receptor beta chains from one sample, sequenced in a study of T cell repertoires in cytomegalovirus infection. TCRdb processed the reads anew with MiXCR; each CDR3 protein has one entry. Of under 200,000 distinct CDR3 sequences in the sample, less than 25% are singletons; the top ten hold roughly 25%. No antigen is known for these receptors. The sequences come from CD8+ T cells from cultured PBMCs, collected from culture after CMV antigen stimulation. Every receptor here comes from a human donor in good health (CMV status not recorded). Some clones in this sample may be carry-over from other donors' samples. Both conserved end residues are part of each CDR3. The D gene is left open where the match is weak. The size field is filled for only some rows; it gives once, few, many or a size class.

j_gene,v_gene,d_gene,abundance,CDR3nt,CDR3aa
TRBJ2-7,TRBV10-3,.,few,TGTGCCATCAGTGACGGAGGGTACGAGCAGTACTTC,CAISDGGYEQYF
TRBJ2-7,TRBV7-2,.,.,TGTGCCAGCAGCTCGGGGGTCCCCTACGAGCAGTACTTC,CASSSGVPYEQYF
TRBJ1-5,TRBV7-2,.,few,TGTGCCAGCAGCCCGATCAATCAGCCCCAGCATTTT,CASSPINQPQHF
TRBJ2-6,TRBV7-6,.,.,TGTGCCAGCAGCCCTTATTCGTCTGGGGCCAACGTCCTGACTTTC,CASSPYSSGANVLTF
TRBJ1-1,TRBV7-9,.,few,TGTGCCAGCAGCTTATCCGGTAGTCCTACTGAAGCTTTCTTT,CASSLSGSPTEAFF
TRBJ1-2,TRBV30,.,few,TGTGCCTGGATTGAGGACGGCAACTATGGCTACACCTTC,CAWIEDGNYGYTF
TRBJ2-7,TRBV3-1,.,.,TGTGCCAGCAGTGGGGGAGAGGGGTACGAGCAGTACTTC,CASSGGEGYEQYF
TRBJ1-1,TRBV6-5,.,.,TGTGCCAGTCTAGGGGGGAACACTGAAGCTTTCTTT,CASLGGNTEAFF
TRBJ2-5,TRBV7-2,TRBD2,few,TGTGCCAGCAGCTTAGAGAGGGCGGGGGGAGAGACCCAGTACTTC,CASSLERAGGETQYF
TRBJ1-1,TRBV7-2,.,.,TGTGCCAGCAGCTTTGCCGGACGGACTGTGAACACTGAAGCTTTCTTT,CASSFAGRTVNTEAFF
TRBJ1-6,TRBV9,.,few,TGTGCCAGCAGCGTTAGACAGGTCGAATATAATTCACCCCTCCACTTT,CASSVRQVEYNSPLHF
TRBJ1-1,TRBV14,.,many,TGTGCCAGCAGCCAGGTCGGCGGGGGGGACACTGAAGCTTTCTTT,CASSQVGGGDTEAFF
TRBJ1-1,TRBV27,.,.,TGTGCCAGCAGTTTACGGGGGATCTCACAGGGAACCACTGAAGCTTTCTTT,CASSLRGISQGTTEAFF
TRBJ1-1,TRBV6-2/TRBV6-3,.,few,TGTGCCAGCAGTTACTCGCGGCAGCGAGGTTGGTACGGAGCTTTCTTT,CASSYSRQRGWYGAFF
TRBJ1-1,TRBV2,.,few,TGTGCCAGCAGTCCCGGGACCGGGCTTACTGAAGCTTTCTTT,CASSPGTGLTEAFF
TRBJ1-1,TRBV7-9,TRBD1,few,TGTGCCACCTTACCGCAAGACACAGGGGAGAACACTGAAGCTTTCTTT,CATLPQDTGENTEAFF
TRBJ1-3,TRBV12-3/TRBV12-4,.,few,TGTGCCAGCATCATCCTCATACAGGGTACTGGAAACACCATATATTTT,CASIILIQGTGNTIYF
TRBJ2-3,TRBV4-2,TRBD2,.,TGTGCCAGCAGCCAAGATTGGCGGGGGACAGATACGCAGTATTTT,CASSQDWRGTDTQYF
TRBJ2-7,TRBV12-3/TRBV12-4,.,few,TGTGCCAGCAGTTTAGATAGAGGGGCCATCCCCTACGAGCAGTACTTC,CASSLDRGAIPYEQYF
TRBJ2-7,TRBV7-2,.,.,TGTGCCAGCAGCTTAATTATTAGGGCAGGCTACGAGCAGTACTTC,CASSLIIRAGYEQYF
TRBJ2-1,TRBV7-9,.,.,TGTGCCAGCAGCTTAGGAGTAGCGGACTCCTACAATGAGCAGTTCTTC,CASSLGVADSYNEQFF
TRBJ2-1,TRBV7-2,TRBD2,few,TGTGCCAGCAGCTTAGCGGGGGGGTCTGGGAATGAGCAGTTCTTC,CASSLAGGSGNEQFF
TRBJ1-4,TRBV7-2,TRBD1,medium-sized,TGTGCCAGCAGCTTTATGAAAGTTGGGACAGGGGGTGCAACTAATGAAAAACTGTTTTTT,CASSFMKVGTGGATNEKLFF
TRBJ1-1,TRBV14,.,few,TGTGCCAGCAGCATGGGGGGTGAAGCTTTCTTT,CASSMGGEAFF
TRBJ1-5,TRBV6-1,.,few,TGTGCCAGCAGCCCCGGGGATGCTTGGAATCAGCCCCAGCATTTT,CASSPGDAWNQPQHF
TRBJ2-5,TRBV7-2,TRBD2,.,TGTGCCAGCAGCTTTAGGACTAGCGGGCAAGAGACCCAGTACTTC,CASSFRTSGQETQYF
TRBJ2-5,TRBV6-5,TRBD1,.,TGTGCCAGCAGTTACGGCAGGGGGCTTCAAGAGACCCAGTACTTC,CASSYGRGLQETQYF
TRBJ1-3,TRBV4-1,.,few,TGCGCCAGCAGCCAAGGGGGCTATGGAAACACCATATATTTT,CASSQGGYGNTIYF
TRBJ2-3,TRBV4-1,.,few,TGCGCCAGCAGCCAGGAGACAGGAAGCACAGATACGCAGTATTTT,CASSQETGSTDTQYF
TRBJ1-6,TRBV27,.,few,TGTGCCAGCAGTTTAGGGGCAGGGAGAAATTCACCCCTCCACTTT,CASSLGAGRNSPLHF
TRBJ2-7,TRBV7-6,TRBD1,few,TGTGCCAGCAGCTTAGCTGAGGGACAGTCCTACGAGCAGTACTTC,CASSLAEGQSYEQYF
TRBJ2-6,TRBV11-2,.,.,TGTGCCAGCAGCTTACGACGCATCTCTGGGGCCAACGTCCTGACTTTC,CASSLRRISGANVLTF
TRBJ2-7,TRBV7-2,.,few,TGTGCCAACGTCCTAAGGGGTGATCCCTACGAGCAGTACTTC,CANVLRGDPYEQYF
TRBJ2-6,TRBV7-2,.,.,TGTGCCAGCATCCTTAGGGTGCGCTCTGGGGCCAACGTCCTGACTTTC,CASILRVRSGANVLTF
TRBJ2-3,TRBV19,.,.,TGTGCCACCCAACCGGGGCTAGCTTTCACAGATACGCAGTATTTT,CATQPGLAFTDTQYF
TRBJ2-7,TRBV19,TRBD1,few,TGTGCCAGTAGTTGGACAGGGGCCCACGAGCAGTACTTC,CASSWTGAHEQYF
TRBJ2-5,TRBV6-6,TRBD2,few,TGTGCCAGCAGTTTATGGACTAGCGGGGGGGCCCATGGAAAGACCCAGTACTTC,CASSLWTSGGAHGKTQYF
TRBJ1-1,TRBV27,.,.,TGTGCCAGCTCCTTGGACGGAGTTAGAAACACTGAAGCTTTCTTT,CASSLDGVRNTEAFF
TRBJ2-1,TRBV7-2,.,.,TGTGCCAGCGGCTCCTACAATGAGCAGTTCTTC,CASGSYNEQFF
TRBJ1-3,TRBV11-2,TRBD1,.,TGTGCCAGCAAGCAAGGGGGCCAGGGAAACACCATATATTTT,CASKQGGQGNTIYF
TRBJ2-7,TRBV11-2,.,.,TGTGCCAGCAGCTTAGATCAGGGACACCATCGGGGGATCGGTTCCTACGAGCAGTACTTC,CASSLDQGHHRGIGSYEQYF
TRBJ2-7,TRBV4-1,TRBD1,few,TGCGCCAGCAGCCTTGGACAGGGCCCCACCTACGAGCAGTACTTC,CASSLGQGPTYEQYF
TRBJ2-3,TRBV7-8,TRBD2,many,TGTGCCAGCAGTCACCCTGCCTCGGGAGGGGACACAGATACGCAGTATTTT,CASSHPASGGDTDTQYF